The 24 T cell receptor beta chains below all came from one sample that was sequenced in a study of shared clonotypes between healthy human individuals. Clones were read by immunoSEQ multiplex PCR, and TCRdb kept only the in-frame ones, dropping some. The sample yields millions of clones, 85% to 95% seen once. Sequencing input: naive CD4+ T cells sorted from blood. Subset denoted: CD45RA+ positively selected. The receptors derive from a young man in good health.

J is TRBJ2-5 and V is TRBV5-1; the match to TRBD1 covers 7 bases. The CDR3 runs to 16 residues. The germline V gene encodes CDR1 SGHRS and CDR2 YFSETQ. V gave up 1 base and J gave up 2 bases; unmatched junction bases: 8. For the CDR3, the DNA is TGCGCCAGCAGCTTGTGGGGGACAGAGAAACAAGAGACCCAGTACTTC. This gives the protein CASSLWGTEKQETQYF.

Concerning this clone itself: Additional DNA sequences in this sample encode the identical CDR3. This sequence joins TRBV30 and TRBJ2-7; no reliable D call. CDR1 GTSNPN and CDR2 SVGIG come from the germline V gene (reference sequence). V was pared by 0 bases and J by 7 bases, with 7 bases between. This CDR3 has 11 residues. CDR3 loop: CAWSVLGEQYF. In nucleotides, the CDR3 is TGTGCCTGGAGTGTACTGGGGGAGCAGTACTTC.

V and J are TRBV30 and TRBJ2-7; no firm D call. Germline V gives CDR1 GTSNPN, CDR2 SVGIG (reference sequence). The CDR3 length is 11 residues. Trimming cost V 4 bases and J 4 bases, with 8 bases left between them. The CDR3: CAWNSGYEQYF. The CDR3 DNA reads TGTGCCTGGAACTCGGGTTACGAGCAGTACTTC.

The V call is TRBV11-2, the J call TRBJ2-7, with 7 bases that match TRBD2. CDR3 length: 15 residues. Germline trimming cut 5 bases from V and 7 bases from J; bases unmatched to any gene: 14. Germline CDR1 reads SGHAT; CDR2 reads FQNNGV. DNA for the CDR3: TGTGCCAGCAGCCTCATTAAGGGAGGGCAGCGTGAGCAGTACTTC. Translated: CASSLIKGGQREQYF.

This clone has only one observation. V gene TRBV19 combines with J gene TRBJ2-2, with D possibly being TRBD2 (5 bases). The CDR3 contains 14 residues. Germline lookup yields CDR1 LNHDA and CDR2 SQIVND (reference sequence). Trimming took 3 bases from V and 6 from J, leaving 11 bases between them. CDR3 protein: CASSMRAVPGELFF. Written as DNA, the CDR3 is TGTGCCAGTAGTATGAGGGCCGTGCCCGGGGAGCTGTTTTTT.

V usage is TRBV2 and J usage is TRBJ1-1, with TRBD1 matching over 8 bases. Trimming cost V 2 bases and J 1 base; bases outside gene matches: 3. This CDR3 has 15 residues. Germline CDR1 is SNHLY and CDR2 is FYNNEI. CDR3 region: CASSEPGTGNTEAFF. The CDR3 DNA follows: TGTGCCAGCAGTGAACCCGGGACAGGGAACACTGAAGCTTTCTTT.

This clone appeared a single time. V gene TRBV6-1 combines with J gene TRBJ1-2; the D is unclear. CDR1 is MNHNS, CDR2 SASEGT, per germline. This CDR3 is built from 13 residues. Trimming shortened V by 5 bases and J by 3 bases, and 10 bases separated the two germline ends. Written as DNA, the CDR3 is TGTGCCAGCAGTCTCCCCTTAGACTATGGCTACACCTTC. Translated, it gives CASSLPLDYGYTF.

Details on this clone: An end of the junction differs from the germline gene, which may be a read error. For the CDR3, the DNA is TGTGCTAGCAGCCCGAAGGAGCAGTACTTC. Its translation is CASSPKEQYF. V and J are TRBV7-7 and TRBJ2-7, with D hard to call. The length of the CDR3 is 10 residues. CDR1 is SSHAT, CDR2 FNYEAQ, per germline (reference sequence).

J is TRBJ1-4 and V is TRBV27; maybe TRBD1 (6 bases). The CDR3 is 15 residues long. CDR1 MNHEY and CDR2 SMNVEV come from the germline V gene (reference sequence). Trimming cost V 4 bases and J 5 bases, with 14 bases left between them. The CDR3 loop is CASSSNRAINEKLFF. The CDR3 region has the DNA TGTGCCAGCAGTTCAAACAGGGCGATAAATGAAAAACTGTTTTTT.

The genes are TRBV11-2 and TRBJ1-4; D is possibly TRBD1 (5 bases). The CDR3 contains 14 residues. From germline, CDR1 is SGHAT and CDR2 FQNNGV. V was clipped by 5 bases and J by 3 bases, with 10 bases between them. In nucleotides, the CDR3 is TGTGCCAGCAGCCGAAGGGGTGCTAATGAAAAACTGTTTTTT. Its translation is CASSRRGANEKLFF.

This sequence joins TRBV2 and TRBJ2-3; TRBD2 might be the D (6 bases). Trimming left V 9 bases short and J 2 bases short, with 12 bases between. CDR1 and CDR2 from the germline V gene are SNHLY and FYNNEI. This CDR3 has 13 residues. In nucleotides, the CDR3 is TGTGCCAGACGGGGGACCTCCACAGATACGCAGTATTTT. It specifies CARRGTSTDTQYF. Variable domain in full (rest from reference TRBV2 and TRBJ2-3): EPEVTQTPSHQVTQMGQEVILRCVPISNHLYFYWYRQILGQKVEFLVSFYNNEISEKSEIFDDQFSVERPDGSNFTLKIRSTKLEDSAMYFCARRGTSTDTQYFGPGTRLTVL.

This chain joins TRBV6-6 and TRBJ1-2, with 9 bases aligning to TRBD1. Unmatched junction bases numbered 13, after V lost 4 bases and J lost 7 bases. Germline V gene sequence: CDR1 MNHNY, CDR2 SVGAGI (reference sequence). This CDR3 spans 16 amino acids. The CDR3 region has the DNA TGTGCCAGCAGTTTCGCCGTCCCACAGGGGGCTGCTGGCTACACCTTC. As protein: CASSFAVPQGAAGYTF.

V is TRBV7-8 and J is TRBJ2-5, with 8 nucleotides matching TRBD1. In germline, CDR1 is SGHVS, CDR2 FQNEAQ. The junction had 5 bases not matched to a gene; V was cut back by 4 bases and J by 1 base. This CDR3 has 15 residues. The CDR3: CASSSPTGAQETQYF. CDR3 nucleotide sequence: TGTGCCAGCAGCTCCCCGACAGGGGCCCAAGAGACCCAGTACTTC.

Comments on this clone: Other nucleotide sequences in the sample specify the same CDR3. V and J are TRBV6-5 and TRBJ2-5, with D possibly matching TRBD1 (6 bases). Trimming took 4 bases from V and 4 from J, leaving 7 bases between them. This CDR3 has 12 residues. Germline CDR1 reads MNHEY; CDR2 reads SVGAGI. The CDR3 bases are TGTGCCAGCAGTTCGACAGGAGAGACCCAGTACTTC. Encoded protein: CASSSTGETQYF.

The V call is TRBV19, the J call TRBJ2-7; TRBD2 agrees at 7 bases. J gave up 3 bases and V 6 bases, and 11 bases lay outside the gene matches. Germline V gives CDR1 LNHDA, CDR2 SQIVND (reference sequence). The CDR3 runs to 15 residues. CDR3 loop: CASSISGGRGYEQYF. In DNA, the CDR3 is TGTGCCAGTAGCATAAGTGGCGGGAGAGGCTACGAGCAGTACTTC. The full variable domain, in which reference TRBV19 and TRBJ2-7 provide the parts outside the CDR3, is DGGITQSPKYLFRKEGQNVTLSCEQNLNHDAMYWYRQDPGQGLRLIYYSQIVNDFQKGDIAEGYSVSREKKESFPLTVTSAQKNPTAFYLCASSISGGRGYEQYFGPGTRLTVT.

The chain joins TRBV6-5 to TRBJ2-3; 13 bases map to TRBD2. Trimming at V came to 6 bases and at J to 8 bases, leaving 8 bases not matched to a gene. Germline V gene data show CDR1 as MNHEY and CDR2 as SVGAGI. The CDR3 contains 15 residues. CDR3 sequence (DNA): TGTGCCAGCAGCCCCGGACTAGCGGGGGTTGGTACGCAGTATTTT. Its protein is CASSPGLAGVGTQYF.

In this sample, this clone turned up once. The J gene is TRBJ2-7, the V gene TRBV18; TRBD2 agrees at 11 bases. Germline CDR1 KGHSH, CDR2 LQKENI. CDR3 length equals 15 residues. After removal of 8 bases from V and 3 bases from J, the junction contained 9 bases not matched to a gene. The CDR3 reads CASAPSSGRVYEQYF. The CDR3 nucleotides read TGTGCCAGCGCCCCGAGTAGCGGGAGGGTCTACGAGCAGTACTTC. The variable domain in full, completed from reference TRBV18 and TRBJ2-7, reads NAGVMQNPRHLVRRRGQEARLRCSPMKGHSHVYWYRQLPEEGLKFMVYLQKENIIDESGMPKERFSAEFPKEGPSILRIQQVVRGDSAAYFCASAPSSGRVYEQYFGPGTRLTVT.

This clone was seen a single time. Other DNA sequences in the sample encode the same CDR3. The chain links TRBV2 to TRBJ1-2, with D perhaps TRBD1 (5 bases). Germline values: CDR1 SNHLY, CDR2 FYNNEI. The CDR3 runs to 14 residues. V was cut by 0 bases and J by 2 bases, with 7 bases left in between. CDR3 coding DNA: TGTGCCAGCAGTGAAGCGGGACTGAACTATGGCTACACCTTC. Translating gives CASSEAGLNYGYTF.

This clone is a singleton in its sample. The CDR3: CASSPRQVSEAFF. In DNA, the CDR3 is TGTGCCAGCTCACCACGACAGGTCTCTGAAGCTTTCTTT. V is TRBV18 and J is TRBJ1-1, with D possibly being TRBD1 (6 bases). Germline V gene lookup returns CDR1 KGHSH and CDR2 LQKENI. The CDR3 covers 13 residues. V was clipped by 1 base and J by 6 bases, with 9 bases between them.

The J gene is TRBJ2-3, the V gene TRBV6-5; no clear D gene. The V and J ends lost 6 bases and 5 bases respectively, with 9 bases between them. Germline CDR1 is MNHEY and CDR2 is SVGAGI. CDR3 size: 12 residues. CDR3 region: CASSRLRDTQYF. DNA of the CDR3: TGTGCCAGCAGCCGACTCAGAGATACGCAGTATTTT.

This clone was found once. The chain joins TRBV5-4 to TRBJ2-7; 8 bases match TRBD2. After removal of 4 bases from V and 1 base from J, the junction contained 7 bases not matched to a gene. Germline CDR1 reads SGHNT; CDR2 reads YYREEE (reference sequence). The CDR3 is made up of 15 amino acids. CDR3 in DNA: TGTGCCAGCAGCGGAACAACTAGCGGATCCTACGAGCAGTACTTC. Translation gives CASSGTTSGSYEQYF.

CDR3 residues: CASSQETGNFYGYTF. Here the CDR3 DNA reads TGCGCCAGCAGCCAAGAAACAGGAAATTTCTATGGCTACACCTTC. This rearrangement joins TRBV4-3 to TRBJ1-2; maybe TRBD1 (5 bases). The germline V gene encodes CDR1 LGHNA and CDR2 YSLEER. Trimming took off 0 bases at V and 4 bases at J, with 12 bases between the two ends. The CDR3 has 15 residues.

This chain connects TRBV5-4 to TRBJ2-3; TRBD2 matches at 12 bases. Germline V CDR1 and CDR2: SGHNT, YYREEE (reference sequence). The J segment lost 4 bases and the V segment lost 3 bases, leaving 9 bases of the junction unmatched. CDR3 length: 17 amino acids. The CDR3 region is CASSSPGLAGSADTQYF. The CDR3 region has the DNA TGTGCCAGCAGCTCCCCCGGACTAGCGGGATCGGCAGATACGCAGTATTTT.

The gene calls are TRBV2 and TRBJ1-2; 12 bases line up with TRBD1. V was pared by 4 bases and J by 5 bases, with 5 bases of the junction left unmatched. CDR3 length: 15 amino acids. CDR1 is SNHLY, CDR2 FYNNEI, per germline. The DNA of the CDR3 is TGTGCCAGCAGTGGGGACAGGGGGCTCTATTATGGCTACACCTTC. Protein product: CASSGDRGLYYGYTF.